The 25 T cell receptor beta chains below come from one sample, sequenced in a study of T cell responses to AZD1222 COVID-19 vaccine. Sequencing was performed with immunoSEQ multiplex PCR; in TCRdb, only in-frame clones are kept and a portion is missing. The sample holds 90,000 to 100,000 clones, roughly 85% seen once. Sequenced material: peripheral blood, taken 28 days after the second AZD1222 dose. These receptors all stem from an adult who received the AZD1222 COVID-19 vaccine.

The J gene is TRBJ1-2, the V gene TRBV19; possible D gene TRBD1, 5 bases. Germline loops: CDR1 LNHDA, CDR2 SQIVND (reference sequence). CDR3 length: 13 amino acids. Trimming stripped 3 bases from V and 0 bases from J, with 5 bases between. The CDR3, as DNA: TGTGCCAGTAGTATGACAGCTAACTATGGCTACACCTTC. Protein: CASSMTANYGYTF.

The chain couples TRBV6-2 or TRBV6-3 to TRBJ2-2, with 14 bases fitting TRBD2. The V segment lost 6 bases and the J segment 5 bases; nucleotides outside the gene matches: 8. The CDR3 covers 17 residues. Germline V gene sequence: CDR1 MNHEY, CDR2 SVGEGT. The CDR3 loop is CASSPTSGRAGTGELFF. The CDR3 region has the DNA TGTGCCAGCAGCCCGACTAGCGGGAGGGCCGGGACCGGGGAGCTGTTTTTT.

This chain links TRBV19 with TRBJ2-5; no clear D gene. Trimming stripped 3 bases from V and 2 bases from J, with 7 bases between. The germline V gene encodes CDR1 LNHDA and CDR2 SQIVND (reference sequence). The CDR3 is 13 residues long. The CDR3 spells CASSISGQETQYF. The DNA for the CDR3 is TGTGCCAGTAGTATTTCCGGACAAGAGACCCAGTACTTC.

In DNA form, the CDR3 reads TGTGCCAGCAGCTTAGTCGGGACAGGGAATGAGCAGTACTTC. This gives the protein CASSLVGTGNEQYF. V gene TRBV7-9 combines with J gene TRBJ2-7; TRBD1 agrees at 9 bases. Germline V lookup: CDR1 SEHNR, CDR2 FQNEAQ (reference sequence). The junction had 5 bases not matched to a gene; V was cut back by 1 base and J by 7 bases. The CDR3 totals 14 residues.

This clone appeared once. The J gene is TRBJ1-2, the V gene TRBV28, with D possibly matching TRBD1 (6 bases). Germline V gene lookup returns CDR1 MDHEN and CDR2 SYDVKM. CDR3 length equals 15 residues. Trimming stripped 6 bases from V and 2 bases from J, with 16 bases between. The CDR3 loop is CASRGVQGLNYGYTF. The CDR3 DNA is TGTGCCAGCAGGGGGGTCCAGGGGTTAAACTATGGCTACACCTTC.

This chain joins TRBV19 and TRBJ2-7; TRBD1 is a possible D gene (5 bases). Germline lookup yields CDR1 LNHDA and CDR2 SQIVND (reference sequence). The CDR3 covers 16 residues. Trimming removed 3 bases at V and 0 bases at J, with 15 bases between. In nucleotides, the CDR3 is TGTGCCAGTAGTATTGAGAGAACAGGTATCTCCTACGAGCAGTACTTC. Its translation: CASSIERTGISYEQYF.

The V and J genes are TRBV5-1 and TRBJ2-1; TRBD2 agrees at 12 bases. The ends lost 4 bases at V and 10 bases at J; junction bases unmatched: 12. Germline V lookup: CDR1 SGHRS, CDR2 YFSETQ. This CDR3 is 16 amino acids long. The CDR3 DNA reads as TGCGCCAGCAGCCCCCGACTAGCGGGGGAAGCAAGGGAGCAGTTCTTC. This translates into CASSPRLAGEAREQFF.

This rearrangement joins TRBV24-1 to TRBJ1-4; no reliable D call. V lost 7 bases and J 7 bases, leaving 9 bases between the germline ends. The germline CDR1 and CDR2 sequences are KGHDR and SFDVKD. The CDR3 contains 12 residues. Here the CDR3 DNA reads TGTGCCACCAGCGGCCCGGGTGAAAAACTGTTTTTT. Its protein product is CATSGPGEKLFF.

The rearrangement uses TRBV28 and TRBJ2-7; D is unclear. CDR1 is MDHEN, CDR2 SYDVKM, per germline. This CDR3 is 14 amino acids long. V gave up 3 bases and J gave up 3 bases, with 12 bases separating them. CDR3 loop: CASSFGPDHYEQYF. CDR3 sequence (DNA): TGTGCCAGCAGTTTCGGACCAGACCACTACGAGCAGTACTTC.

Written as DNA, the CDR3 is TGCAGCGCCGGAGGCGGGGCAGGTCCGGAAAAACTGTTTTTT. Its translation: CSAGGGAGPEKLFF. This rearrangement joins TRBV29-1 to TRBJ1-4; tentative D call: TRBD1 (5 bases). Trimming removed 7 bases at V and 8 bases at J, with 20 bases between. Germline V gene lookup returns CDR1 SQVTM and CDR2 ANQGSEA. This CDR3 contains 14 residues.

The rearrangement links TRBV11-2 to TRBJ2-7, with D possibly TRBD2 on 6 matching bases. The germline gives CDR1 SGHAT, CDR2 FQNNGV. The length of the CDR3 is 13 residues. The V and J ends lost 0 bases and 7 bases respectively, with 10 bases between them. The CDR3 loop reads CASSLDRAGEQYF. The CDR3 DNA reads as TGTGCCAGCAGCTTAGACCGGGCGGGGGAGCAGTACTTC.

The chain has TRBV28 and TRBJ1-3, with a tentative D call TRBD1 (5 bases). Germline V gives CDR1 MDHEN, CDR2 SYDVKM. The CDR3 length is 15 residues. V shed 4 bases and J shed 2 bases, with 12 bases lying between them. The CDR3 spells CASSYGRGAGNTIYF. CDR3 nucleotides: TGTGCCAGCAGTTATGGCCGGGGGGCTGGAAACACCATATATTTT.

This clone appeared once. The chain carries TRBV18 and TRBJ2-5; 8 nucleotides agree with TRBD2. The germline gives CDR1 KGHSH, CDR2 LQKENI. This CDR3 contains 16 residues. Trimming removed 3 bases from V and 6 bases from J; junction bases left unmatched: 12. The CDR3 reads CASSPTRVAGPKTQYF. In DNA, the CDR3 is TGTGCCAGCTCACCCACCCGGGTAGCGGGACCCAAGACCCAGTACTTC.

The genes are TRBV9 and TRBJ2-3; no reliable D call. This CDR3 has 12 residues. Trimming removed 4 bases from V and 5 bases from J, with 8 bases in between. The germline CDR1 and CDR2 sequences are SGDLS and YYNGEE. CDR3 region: CASSTVGDTQYF. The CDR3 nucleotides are TGTGCCAGCAGCACAGTAGGAGATACGCAGTATTTT.

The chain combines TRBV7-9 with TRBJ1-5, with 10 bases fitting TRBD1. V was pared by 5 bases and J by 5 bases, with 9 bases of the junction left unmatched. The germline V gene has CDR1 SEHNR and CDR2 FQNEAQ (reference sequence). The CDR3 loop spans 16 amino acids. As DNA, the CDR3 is TGTGCCAGCAGCACCTCGAGACAGGGGGCCTATCAGCCCCAGCATTTT. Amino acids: CASSTSRQGAYQPQHF. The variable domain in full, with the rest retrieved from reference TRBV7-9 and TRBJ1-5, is DTGVSQNPRHKITKRGQNVTFRCDPISEHNRLYWYRQTLGQGPEFLTYFQNEAQLEKSRLLSDRFSAERPKGSFSTLEIQRTEQGDSAMYLCASSTSRQGAYQPQHFGDGTRLSIL.

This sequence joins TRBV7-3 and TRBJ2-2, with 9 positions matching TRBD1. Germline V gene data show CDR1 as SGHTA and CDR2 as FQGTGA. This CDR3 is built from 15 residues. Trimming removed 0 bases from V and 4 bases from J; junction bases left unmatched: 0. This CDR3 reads CASSLTTGGTGELFF. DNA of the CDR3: TGTGCCAGCAGCTTAACGACAGGGGGCACCGGGGAGCTGTTTTTT. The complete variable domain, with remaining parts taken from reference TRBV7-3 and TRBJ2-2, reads GAGVSQTPSNKVTEKGKYVELRCDPISGHTALYWYRQSLGQGPEFLIYFQGTGAADDSGLPNDRFFAVRPEGSVSTLKIQRTERGDSAVYLCASSLTTGGTGELFFGEGSRLTVL.

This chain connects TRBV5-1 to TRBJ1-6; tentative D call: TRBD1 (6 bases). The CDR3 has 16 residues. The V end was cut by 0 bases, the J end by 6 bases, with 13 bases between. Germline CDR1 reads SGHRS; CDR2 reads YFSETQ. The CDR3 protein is CASSLGDTRFNSPLHF. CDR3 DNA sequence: TGCGCCAGCAGCTTGGGGGACACTAGGTTTAATTCACCCCTCCACTTT.

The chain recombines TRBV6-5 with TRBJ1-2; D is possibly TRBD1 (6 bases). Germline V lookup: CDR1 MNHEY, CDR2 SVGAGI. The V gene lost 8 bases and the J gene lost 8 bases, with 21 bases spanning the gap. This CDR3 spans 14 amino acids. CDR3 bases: TGTGCCAGCGGCTTCGGGTTGGCAGGGGAAGGCTACACCTTC. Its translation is CASGFGLAGEGYTF.

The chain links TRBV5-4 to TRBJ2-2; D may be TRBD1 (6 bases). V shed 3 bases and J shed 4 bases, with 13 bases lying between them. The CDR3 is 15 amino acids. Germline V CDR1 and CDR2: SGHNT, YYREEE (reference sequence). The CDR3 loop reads CASSSLGAVTGELFF. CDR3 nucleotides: TGTGCCAGCAGCTCCCTGGGGGCAGTCACCGGGGAGCTGTTTTTT.

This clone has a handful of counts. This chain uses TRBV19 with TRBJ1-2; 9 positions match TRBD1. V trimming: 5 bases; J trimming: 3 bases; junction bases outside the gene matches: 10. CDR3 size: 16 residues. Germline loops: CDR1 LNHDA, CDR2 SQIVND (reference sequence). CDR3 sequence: CASSARTGEFDYGYTF. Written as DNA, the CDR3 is TGTGCCAGTAGTGCCCGGACAGGGGAGTTTGACTATGGCTACACCTTC.

In nucleotides, the CDR3 is TGTGCCAGCAATAGGGCTAGCGGAGCCTACAATGAGCAGTTCTTC. Translated, it gives CASNRASGAYNEQFF. V usage is TRBV27 and J usage is TRBJ2-1; 7 bases match TRBD2. Germline values: CDR1 MNHEY, CDR2 SMNVEV (reference sequence). With 7 bases clipped from V and 2 bases from J, the junction kept 8 bases outside the gene matches. This CDR3 comprises 15 residues.

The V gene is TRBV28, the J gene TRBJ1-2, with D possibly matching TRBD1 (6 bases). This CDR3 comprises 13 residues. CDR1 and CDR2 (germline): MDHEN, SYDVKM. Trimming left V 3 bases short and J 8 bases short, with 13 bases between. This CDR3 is CASSFPGQNGYTF. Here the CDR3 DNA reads TGTGCCAGCAGTTTCCCCGGACAGAACGGCTACACCTTC.

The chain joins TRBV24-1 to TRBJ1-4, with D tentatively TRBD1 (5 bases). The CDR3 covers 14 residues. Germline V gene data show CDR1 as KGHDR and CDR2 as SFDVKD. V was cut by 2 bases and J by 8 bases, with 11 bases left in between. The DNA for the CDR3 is TGTGCCACCAGTGATTGGGACGGTGGCGAAAAACTGTTTTTT. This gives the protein CATSDWDGGEKLFF.

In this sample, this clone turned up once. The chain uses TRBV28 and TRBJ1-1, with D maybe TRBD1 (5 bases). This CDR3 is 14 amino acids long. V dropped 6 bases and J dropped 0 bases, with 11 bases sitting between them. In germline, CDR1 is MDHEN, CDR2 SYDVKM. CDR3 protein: CASRPGPMNTEAFF. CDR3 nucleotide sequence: TGTGCCAGCAGACCGGGACCCATGAACACTGAAGCTTTCTTT.

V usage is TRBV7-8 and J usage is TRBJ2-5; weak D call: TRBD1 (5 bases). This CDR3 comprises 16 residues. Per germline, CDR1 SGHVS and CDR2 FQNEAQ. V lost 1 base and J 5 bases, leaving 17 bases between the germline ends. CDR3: CASSLVESGWKETQYF. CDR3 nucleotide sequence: TGTGCCAGCAGCTTAGTTGAGTCAGGGTGGAAGGAGACCCAGTACTTC.